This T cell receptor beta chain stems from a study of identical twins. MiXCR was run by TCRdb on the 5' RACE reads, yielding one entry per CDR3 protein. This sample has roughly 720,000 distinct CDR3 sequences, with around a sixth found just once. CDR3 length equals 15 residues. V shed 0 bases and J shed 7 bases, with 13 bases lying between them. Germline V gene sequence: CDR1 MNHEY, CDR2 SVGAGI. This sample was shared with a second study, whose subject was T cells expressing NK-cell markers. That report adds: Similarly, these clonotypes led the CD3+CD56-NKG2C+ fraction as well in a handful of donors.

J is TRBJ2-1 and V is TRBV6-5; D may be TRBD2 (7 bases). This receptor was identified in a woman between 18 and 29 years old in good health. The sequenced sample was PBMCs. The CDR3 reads CASSYSAGAGNEQFF. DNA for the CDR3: TGTGCCAGCAGTTACTCCGCGGGGGCGGGGAATGAGCAGTTCTTC.